Detailed here is one T cell receptor beta chain. What it binds is unknown. This sample was taken from a study of T-cell reconstitution after alpha-beta-depleted transplantation in children. Study-wide findings and caveats: Where alpha-beta T cells came from about two months after transplant was reportedly several hundred expanded graft clones. Most T-cell counts and diversity one year after the transplant came from T cells that were newly produced.

Unique molecular identifiers featured in how the TCRbeta library was prepared. TCRdb re-called the PCR reads through MiXCR, storing one row per CDR3 protein. The repertoire holds some 130,000 distinct CDR3 sequences, with about 9.6% as singletons. The CDR3 has 16 residues. CDR1 and CDR2 from the germline V gene are LGHNA and YSLEER. Deletions cut 1 base from V and 6 bases from J, with 16 bases between. This TCR was sampled from a girl under two years old who had a stem cell transplant for combined immunodeficiency, so the T cells may come from the graft donor. The chain is built from TRBV4-3 and TRBJ2-1; D is perhaps TRBD1 or TRBD2 (5 bases each). The sequences come from PBMCs, mostly from graft donor cells, collected 180 days after TCRalphabeta/CD19-depleted stem cell transplant. The DNA of the CDR3 is TGCGCCAGCAGCCAAGGGACGGGGCTGCGGGTCAATGAGCAGTTCTTC. It yields the protein CASSQGTGLRVNEQFF.